This TCR beta chain is drawn from a study of T cells in Graves' hyperthyroidism and ophthalmopathy. At the level of the study: Peripheral blood specimens were obtained at initial diagnosis, prior to any treatment.

At least ten counts were recorded for this clonotype. Its antigen is unknown. V was pared by 3 bases and J by 4 bases, with 12 bases of the junction left unmatched. Germline CDR1 reads MNHEY; CDR2 reads SMNVEV (reference sequence). There are 17 residues in the CDR3. Study observations and caveats: In the analysis, a 13 V-J model separated ophthalmopathy from stable hyperthyroidism.

Amplified regions were TCR beta CDR3 sequences from RNA transcripts. RT-PCR in the first round (using the HTBI primer set) targeted the TCR CDR3. TCRdb fed the multiplex PCR reads into MiXCR, producing one record per CDR3 protein. This sample carries about 600,000 distinct CDR3 sequences, about 16% of them seen once, and the ten largest clones take 2.5% to 4%. The sample consisted of blood. The receptor's source is a woman in her forties with Graves' ophthalmopathy. The chain is built from TRBV27 and TRBJ2-3, with TRBD2 matching 8 bases. The CDR3, as DNA: TGTGCCAGCAGTTTCCGTCATCGGGGGGGGGCGGCAGATACGCAGTATTTT. It translates to CASSFRHRGGAADTQYF.